This TCR beta chain comes out of a study of beta chain features in type 1 diabetes. Study-level points and caveats: Junctions at VDJ sites from type 1 diabetes patients had fewer insertions and more deletions. TCRB CDR3s were moderately but significantly shorter in Type 1 diabetes patients in all four CD4+ subsets.

Each of the sorted populations had a purity greater than 98%. The ends were cut back, 1 base at V and 4 bases at J, with 14 bases in the middle. The CDR3 is 15 amino acids. Per the germline V gene, CDR1 is GTSNPN and CDR2 is SVGIG (reference sequence). This clone showed up just a few times. Antigen unknown. Expressed TCRB transcripts were sequenced because the entire RNA isolate underwent reverse transcription. The repertoire was sequenced with immunoSEQ multiplex PCR; TCRdb's copy has only in-frame clones and lacks some. The data hold over 150,000 clones, with approximately 7.9% observed a single time.

Sequencing used central memory CD4+ T cells from blood. V is TRBV30 and J is TRBJ2-1; D possibly corresponds to TRBD2 (5 bases). This sequence was found in a man aged 18-30 years with type 1 diabetes. The CDR3 nucleotides read TGTGCCTGGAGTGCTTTGGGCAGGAGGTACAATGAGCAGTTCTTC. This encodes CAWSALGRRYNEQFF.